The clone carrying this T cell receptor (beta chain) was observed a few times. V gave up 1 base and J gave up 8 bases; unmatched junction bases: 0. Germline-derived CDR1 and CDR2 are SGHRS and YFSETQ. The CDR3 has 12 amino acids. This entry is derived from a study of blood T cell repertoires in COVID-19. Study details: Both acute and convalescent COVID-19 samples were obtained from the United States, Italy and Spain. In each case, the material was cDNA or gDNA derived from T cells, B-cell-depleted T cells, or PBMCs.

Original handling: By means of reference gene primer amplification, nucleated cell counts were estimated. The table came from immunoSEQ multiplex PCR; TCRdb's copy has only in-frame clones and leaves some out. V and J calls and clone size follow that table, whereas D and trimming were derived from the DNA. The repertoire consists of a few hundred thousand clones, with around 84% occurring once and the leading ten covering about 5.1%. The J gene is TRBJ1-1, the V gene TRBV5-1; 9 positions match TRBD1. Sequencing was performed on peripheral blood. The TCR originated in a woman aged 60-75 years who had recovered from COVID-19. The CDR3 loop is CASSLTGGEAFF. The CDR3 DNA sequence: TGCGCCAGCAGCTTGACAGGGGGCGAAGCTTTCTTT. The whole variable domain, filled in from reference TRBV5-1 and TRBJ1-1, reads KAGVTQTPRYLIKTRGQQVTLSCSPISGHRSVSWYQQTPGQGLQFLFEYFSETQRNKGNFPGRFSGRQFSNSRSEMNVSTLELGDSALYLCASSLTGGEAFFGQGTRLTVV.